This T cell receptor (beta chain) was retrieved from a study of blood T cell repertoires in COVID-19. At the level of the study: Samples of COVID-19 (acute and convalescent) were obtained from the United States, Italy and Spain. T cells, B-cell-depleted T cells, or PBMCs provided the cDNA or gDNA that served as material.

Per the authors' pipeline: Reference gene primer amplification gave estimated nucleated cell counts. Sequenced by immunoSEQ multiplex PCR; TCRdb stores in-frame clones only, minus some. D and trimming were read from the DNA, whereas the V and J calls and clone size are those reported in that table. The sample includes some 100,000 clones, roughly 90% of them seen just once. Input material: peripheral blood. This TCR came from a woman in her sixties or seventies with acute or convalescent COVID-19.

CDR3 bases: TGTGCCAGCAGCTTAACACAGAACACTGAAGCTTTCTTT. This gives the protein CASSLTQNTEAFF. The rearrangement links TRBV11-2 to TRBJ1-1; no firm D call. Per the germline V gene, CDR1 is SGHAT and CDR2 is FQNNGV. The CDR3 extends over 13 amino acids. The V end was cut by 2 bases, the J end by 1 base, with 5 bases between. The whole variable domain, filled in from reference TRBV11-2 and TRBJ1-1, reads EAGVAQSPRYKIIEKRQSVAFWCNPISGHATLYWYQQILGQGPKLLIQFQNNGVVDDSQLPKDRFSAERLKGVDSTLKIQPAKLEDSAVYLCASSLTQNTEAFFGQGTRLTVV.